The 30 T cell receptor beta chains listed next were all sequenced from one sample in a study of cytomegalovirus exposure and HLA in healthy donors. Some clones are missing from TCRdb's copy, which holds only in-frame ones; the method was immunoSEQ multiplex PCR. The sample holds under 200,000 clones, approximately 96% seen once. Sequencing input: PBMCs. The receptors originated from a young woman in good health and CMV-seronegative.

The chain links TRBV12-5 to TRBJ2-1, with D perhaps TRBD1 (6 bases). Germline V gene lookup returns CDR1 LGHNT and CDR2 FRNRAP. With 1 base removed from V and 2 bases from J, the gap between germline ends came to 9 bases. This CDR3 comprises 15 residues. The CDR3 reads CASGLDRVAYNEQFF. The CDR3 coding sequence is TGTGCTAGTGGTTTGGACAGGGTCGCCTACAATGAGCAGTTCTTC.

This chain uses TRBV7-3 with TRBJ1-6; weak D call: TRBD1 (6 bases). Trimming cost V 5 bases and J 6 bases, with 11 bases left between them. In germline, CDR1 is SGHTA, CDR2 FQGTGA. The CDR3 is 14 residues long. The CDR3 DNA follows: TGTGCCAGCAGCGTGACAGGCGGTAATTCACCCCTCCACTTT. Translation gives CASSVTGGNSPLHF.

The chain has TRBV2 and TRBJ1-6; 8 bases line up with TRBD1. V was pared by 5 bases and J by 10 bases, with 10 bases of the junction left unmatched. The CDR3 totals 15 residues. Germline CDR1 is SNHLY and CDR2 is FYNNEI. In DNA, the CDR3 is TGTGCCAGCAGTCCCGGAGGGGACAGGCACTCACCCCTCCACTTT. Encoded protein: CASSPGGDRHSPLHF.

The chain combines TRBV19 with TRBJ2-7; 8 bases agree with TRBD1. CDR1 is LNHDA, CDR2 SQIVND, per germline (reference sequence). V was clipped by 5 bases and J by 5 bases; unmatched bases: 8. CDR3 length equals 14 residues. The CDR3 protein is CASSLQKDRDEQYF. CDR3 nucleotides: TGTGCCAGTAGTCTACAAAAGGACAGGGACGAGCAGTACTTC.

This chain connects TRBV4-1 to TRBJ2-1; 8 bases map to TRBD1. In germline, CDR1 is MGHRA, CDR2 YSYEKL. CDR3 size: 15 residues. V shed 1 base and J 2 bases; nucleotides not matched to a gene: 1. CDR3 nucleotide sequence: TGCGCCAGCAGCCAAGCAGGGGGCGCCTACAATGAGCAGTTCTTC. As protein: CASSQAGGAYNEQFF.

The chain employs TRBV9 and TRBJ1-4; a possible D gene is TRBD1 (5 bases). V was cut by 0 bases and J by 3 bases, with 27 bases left in between. CDR3 length: 21 amino acids. Germline loops: CDR1 SGDLS, CDR2 YYNGEE. CDR3: CASSVATVGQGNDVPNEKLFF. CDR3 nucleotide sequence: TGTGCCAGCAGCGTAGCTACAGTTGGTCAGGGTAATGACGTCCCTAATGAAAAACTGTTTTTT.

The rearrangement joins TRBV9 to TRBJ2-3, with D possibly TRBD2 on 6 matching bases. Trimming took off 0 bases at V and 1 base at J, with 9 bases between the two ends. The CDR3 is 15 residues long. Germline CDR1 SGDLS, CDR2 YYNGEE. CDR3 sequence reads: CASSVDPSGTDTQYF. The CDR3 region has the DNA TGTGCCAGCAGCGTAGACCCTAGCGGCACAGATACGCAGTATTTT.

The gene calls are TRBV20-1 and TRBJ1-2; a weak D match, TRBD1 (5 bases). V gave up 5 bases and J gave up 7 bases, with 11 bases separating them. This CDR3 is 11 amino acids long. Germline CDR1 and CDR2: DFQATT and SNEGSKA (reference sequence). CDR3 region: CSAGWGGGYTF. The CDR3 DNA is TGCAGTGCTGGGTGGGGCGGTGGCTACACCTTC.

About this clone: This specimen includes other DNA sequences encoding the same CDR3. The chain carries TRBV9 and TRBJ2-5; weak D call: TRBD2 (5 bases). The CDR3 loop spans 13 amino acids. Germline lookup yields CDR1 SGDLS and CDR2 YYNGEE. The V gene lost 2 bases and the J gene lost 4 bases, with 9 bases spanning the gap. In nucleotides, the CDR3 is TGTGCCAGCAGCGTGGACCGGGGAGAGACCCAGTACTTC. Its protein product is CASSVDRGETQYF.

The chain couples TRBV9 to TRBJ2-1; a weak D match, TRBD1 (5 bases). The germline V gene encodes CDR1 SGDLS and CDR2 YYNGEE. V was trimmed by 3 bases and J by 2 bases, leaving 15 bases between them. There are 16 residues in the CDR3. The CDR3 bases are TGTGCCAGCAGCGACCTGTACGACAGAACCTACAATGAGCAGTTCTTC. This gives the protein CASSDLYDRTYNEQFF.

This rearrangement joins TRBV9 to TRBJ2-6; 7 positions agree with TRBD1. The ends lost 0 bases at V and 0 bases at J; junction bases unmatched: 9. CDR1 SGDLS and CDR2 YYNGEE come from the germline V gene. The CDR3 has 19 residues. The CDR3 sequence is CASSVVRDSFFSGANVLTF. The CDR3 DNA is TGTGCCAGCAGCGTAGTTCGGGACAGTTTTTTCTCTGGGGCCAACGTCCTGACTTTC. Full variable domain (outside the CDR3, taken from reference TRBV9 and TRBJ2-6): DSGVTQTPKHLITATGQRVTLRCSPRSGDLSVYWYQQSLDQGLQFLIQYYNGEERAKGNILERFSAQQFPDLHSELNLSSLELGDSALYFCASSVVRDSFFSGANVLTFGAGSRLTVL.

This clone was observed a few times. An end of the junction does not agree with germline; a read error may underlie this. The chain has TRBV5-4 and TRBJ2-5, with TRBD2 matching 12 bases. The CDR3 is made up of 14 amino acids. Germline assignment: CDR1 SGHNT and CDR2 YYREEE (reference sequence). This CDR3 is CASSGPSGGGVWNF. CDR3 nucleotides: TGTGCCAGCAGCGGACCTAGCGGGGGGGGAGTGTGGAACTTC.

V is TRBV4-3 and J is TRBJ1-5; D gene ambiguous. The CDR3 has 16 residues. Trimming pared 0 bases from V and 0 bases from J, leaving 9 bases between. Germline V gene data show CDR1 as LGHNA and CDR2 as YSLEER. The CDR3 DNA reads as TGCGCCAGCAGCCAAGATGCGGGGAATAGCAATCAGCCCCAGCATTTT. It translates to CASSQDAGNSNQPQHF.

The chain employs TRBV6-5 and TRBJ1-2; D remains unclear. V gave up 0 bases and J gave up 6 bases, with 8 bases separating them. The CDR3 totals 13 residues. The germline V gene encodes CDR1 MNHEY and CDR2 SVGAGI. The CDR3 DNA sequence: TGTGCCAGCAGTTACTCGCGGGCTGATGGCTACACCTTC. Its translation is CASSYSRADGYTF.

This chain uses TRBV2 with TRBJ1-2; D is uncertain. The CDR3 spans 10 residues. Between the trimmed V and J ends, which lost 10 bases and 10 bases, there was a span of 13 bases. Germline-derived CDR1 and CDR2 are SNHLY and FYNNEI. The CDR3 region has the DNA TGTGCCACCTTTGTTTTTTCCTACACCTTC. It translates to CATFVFSYTF. The variable domain in full, with the rest retrieved from reference TRBV2 and TRBJ1-2, is EPEVTQTPSHQVTQMGQEVILRCVPISNHLYFYWYRQILGQKVEFLVSFYNNEISEKSEIFDDQFSVERPDGSNFTLKIRSTKLEDSAMYFCATFVFSYTFGSGTRLTVV.

V usage is TRBV6-1 and J usage is TRBJ2-3; a possible D gene is TRBD2 (6 bases). CDR3 length: 15 amino acids. Trimming removed 3 bases at V and 2 bases at J, with 12 bases between. Germline CDR1 and CDR2: MNHNS and SASEGT. Written as DNA, the CDR3 is TGTGCCAGCAGTGAGAGGGCGGGGACCACAGATACGCAGTATTTT. The encoded protein is CASSERAGTTDTQYF.

This sequence joins TRBV11-2 and TRBJ1-2, with D tentatively TRBD1 (5 bases). Germline CDR1 is SGHAT and CDR2 is FQNNGV. V was trimmed by 2 bases and J by 2 bases, leaving 6 bases between them. The CDR3 runs to 13 residues. CDR3 loop: CASSLRQNYGYTF. The CDR3 DNA is TGTGCCAGCAGCTTAAGACAGAACTATGGCTACACCTTC.

This chain joins TRBV25-1 and TRBJ1-2, with 10 bases matching TRBD1. The germline gives CDR1 MGHDK, CDR2 SYGVNS. The CDR3 extends over 15 amino acids. Trimming took 0 bases from V and 7 from J; bases not matched to a gene: 5. This CDR3 is CASSEYPDRGLGYTF. CDR3 nucleotides: TGTGCCAGCAGTGAATATCCAGACAGGGGGCTTGGCTACACCTTC.

The genes are TRBV11-2 and TRBJ1-1; D is possibly TRBD1 (5 bases). The CDR3 runs to 12 residues. Looked up from germline, CDR1 is SGHAT and CDR2 is FQNNGV. The V end lost 3 bases, the J end lost 11 bases, and 13 bases lay between the germline ends. CDR3 residues: CASSFPNRLAFF. In nucleotides, the CDR3 is TGTGCCAGCAGCTTTCCAAACAGGCTTGCTTTCTTT.

The rearrangement links TRBV7-9 to TRBJ2-7, with 10 bases lining up with TRBD2. This CDR3 is 15 amino acids long. The ends lost 5 bases at V and 5 bases at J; junction bases unmatched: 9. Germline V lookup: CDR1 SEHNR, CDR2 FQNEAQ (reference sequence). CDR3 in amino acids: CASSLALAGDDEQYF. The CDR3 DNA sequence: TGTGCCAGCAGCCTCGCGCTAGCGGGGGACGACGAGCAGTACTTC.

On this clone: One junction end does not reproduce the germline sequence, and a read error may be involved. This chain uses TRBV7-7 with TRBJ2-1, with a weak D call TRBD2 (7 bases). The CDR3 contains 15 residues. CDR1 and CDR2 (germline): SSHAT, FNYEAQ (reference sequence). CDR3 DNA sequence: TGTGCTAGCAGCTTAGGGGGGGGATCCTACAATGAGCAGTTCTTC. Amino acids: CASSLGGGSYNEQFF. The variable domain in full, completed from reference TRBV7-7 and TRBJ2-1, reads GAGVSQSPRYKVTKRGQDVTLRCDPISSHATLYWYQQALGQGPEFLTYFNYEAQPDKSGLPSDRFSAERPEGSISTLTIQRTEQRDSAMYRCASSLGGGSYNEQFFGPGTRLTVL.

The chain recombines TRBV19 with TRBJ1-2; no reliable D call. The V gene's germline CDR1 is LNHDA and CDR2 SQIVND (reference sequence). This CDR3 spans 14 amino acids. The V end lost 5 bases, the J end lost 6 bases, and 16 bases lay between the germline ends. The CDR3 DNA reads as TGTGCCAGTAGTCCCTCCCTAGCCGCGGATGGCTACACCTTC. Encoded protein: CASSPSLAADGYTF.

The rearrangement links TRBV7-2 to TRBJ2-2, with 11 bases aligning to TRBD2. The CDR3 sequence is 18 residues long. CDR1 and CDR2 (germline): SGHTA, FQGNSA. With 8 bases clipped from V and 0 bases from J, the junction kept 11 bases outside the gene matches. The CDR3 nucleotides are TGTGCCAGCGGCCGTAGTCTAGCGGGGGGCGCGAACACCGGGGAGCTGTTTTTT. Residues: CASGRSLAGGANTGELFF.

The table lists this clone with a count of one. Other DNA sequences in this specimen translate into the identical CDR3. V is TRBV5-4 and J is TRBJ2-7, with 7 bases fitting TRBD1. The V gene's germline CDR1 is SGHNT and CDR2 YYREEE (reference sequence). After removal of 4 bases from V and 4 bases from J, the junction contained 5 bases not matched to a gene. This CDR3 has 13 residues. The CDR3 loop reads CASSTGTAYEQYF. Here the CDR3 DNA reads TGTGCCAGCAGCACCGGGACAGCATACGAGCAGTACTTC.

The chain links TRBV29-1 to TRBJ1-2; TRBD1 is a possible D gene (6 bases). CDR3 length: 14 amino acids. Germline CDR1 reads SQVTM; CDR2 reads ANQGSEA. Trimming cost V 6 bases and J 6 bases, with 20 bases left between them. The CDR3 protein is CSVAAPTGWDGYTF. DNA of the CDR3: TGCAGCGTCGCGGCTCCCACAGGGTGGGATGGCTACACCTTC.

This rearrangement joins TRBV5-1 to TRBJ2-1, with TRBD1 matching 9 bases. CDR1 and CDR2 (germline): SGHRS, YFSETQ. The CDR3 runs to 15 residues. V lost 0 bases, J lost 7 bases, and 5 bases stayed unmatched. In DNA, the CDR3 is TGCGCCAGCAGCTTGGCGGCGACAGGGGGTAATGAGCAGTTCTTC. Residues: CASSLAATGGNEQFF.

The chain is built from TRBV4-1 and TRBJ2-7, with D possibly being TRBD2 (6 bases). The CDR3 spans 14 residues. The V end was cut by 2 bases, the J end by 3 bases, with 11 bases between. The germline V gene encodes CDR1 MGHRA and CDR2 YSYEKL. The DNA for the CDR3 is TGCGCCAGCAGCCAAACGTTGGGGGGCTACGAGCAGTACTTC. Its translation is CASSQTLGGYEQYF.

The chain has TRBV19 and TRBJ2-2, with a tentative D call TRBD2 (6 bases). CDR3 length: 15 residues. With 4 bases removed from V and 2 bases from J, the gap between germline ends came to 11 bases. Germline CDR1 LNHDA, CDR2 SQIVND (reference sequence). The CDR3 is CASSTGGGNTGELFF. In DNA form, the CDR3 reads TGTGCCAGTAGTACCGGGGGAGGAAACACCGGGGAGCTGTTTTTT.

The chain recombines TRBV29-1 with TRBJ2-7; D is unresolved. There are 12 residues in the CDR3. Germline CDR1 is SQVTM and CDR2 is ANQGSEA. V lost 4 bases to trimming and J lost 1 base, with 8 bases between them. The CDR3 bases are TGCAGCGTTGGCAGGCAGTCCTACGAGCAGTACTTC. This encodes CSVGRQSYEQYF.

The chain joins TRBV18 to TRBJ1-2; no definite D call. Germline V gives CDR1 KGHSH, CDR2 LQKENI. The germline V and J ends were trimmed by 3 bases and 0 bases, with 11 bases remaining between them. The CDR3 has 15 residues. CDR3 nucleotides: TGTGCCAGCTCACCTGGACTCCTCTCTAACTATGGCTACACCTTC. Its protein product is CASSPGLLSNYGYTF. The complete variable domain, with remaining parts taken from reference TRBV18 and TRBJ1-2, reads NAGVMQNPRHLVRRRGQEARLRCSPMKGHSHVYWYRQLPEEGLKFMVYLQKENIIDESGMPKERFSAEFPKEGPSILRIQQVVRGDSAAYFCASSPGLLSNYGYTFGSGTRLTVV.